The T cell receptor (beta chain) described here comes from a study of blood T cell repertoires in COVID-19. V was pared by 1 base and J by 0 bases, with 7 bases between. The CDR3 runs to 15 residues. Germline loops: CDR1 KGHSH, CDR2 LQKENI. Repertoires were generated with immunoSEQ multiplex PCR, while TCRdb's copy carries only in-frame clones and drops some. The table lists around 170,000 clones, approximately 91% of them singletons. This chain joins TRBV18 and TRBJ1-3; D call uncertain. This receptor was obtained from a man aged 50-60 years with acute or convalescent COVID-19. Input material: peripheral blood. The CDR3 coding sequence is TGTGCCAGCTCACCACTTACTAACTCTGGAAACACCATATATTTT. This codes for CASSPLTNSGNTIYF. Supplemented by reference TRBV18 and TRBJ1-3, the full variable domain reads NAGVMQNPRHLVRRRGQEARLRCSPMKGHSHVYWYRQLPEEGLKFMVYLQKENIIDESGMPKERFSAEFPKEGPSILRIQQVVRGDSAAYFCASSPLTNSGNTIYFGEGSWLTVV.